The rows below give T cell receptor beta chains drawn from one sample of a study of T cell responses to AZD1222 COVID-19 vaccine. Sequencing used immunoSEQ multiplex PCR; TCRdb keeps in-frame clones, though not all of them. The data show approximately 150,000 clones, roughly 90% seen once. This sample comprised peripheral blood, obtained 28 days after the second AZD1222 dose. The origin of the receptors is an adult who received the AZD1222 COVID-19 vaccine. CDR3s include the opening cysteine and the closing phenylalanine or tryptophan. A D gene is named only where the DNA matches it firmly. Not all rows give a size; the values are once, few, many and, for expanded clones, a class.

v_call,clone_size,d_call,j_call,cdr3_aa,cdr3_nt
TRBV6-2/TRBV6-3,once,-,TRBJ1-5,CASSYGVHQPQHF,TGTGCCAGCAGTTATGGAGTGCATCAGCCCCAGCATTTT
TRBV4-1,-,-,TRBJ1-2,CASSQDRYGGEDYGYTF,TGCGCCAGCAGCCAAGATCGTTACGGGGGCGAGGACTATGGCTACACCTTC
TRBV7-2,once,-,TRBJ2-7,CASSLSSDQGEQYF,TGTGCCAGCAGCTTATCGTCTGATCAAGGCGAGCAGTACTTC
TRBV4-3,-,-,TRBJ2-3,CASSPGDTQYF,TGCGCCAGCAGCCCGGGTGATACGCAGTATTTT
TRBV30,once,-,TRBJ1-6,CAWSVLGFGSPLHF,TGTGCCTGGAGTGTACTGGGATTTGGTTCACCCCTCCACTTT
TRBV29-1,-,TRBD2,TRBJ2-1,CSAPLSGRVHNEQFF,TGCAGCGCTCCATTGAGCGGGAGGGTCCACAATGAGCAGTTCTTC
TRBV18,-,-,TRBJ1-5,CASSPGGGGQPQHF,TGTGCCAGCTCACCGGGGGGAGGCGGTCAGCCCCAGCATTTT
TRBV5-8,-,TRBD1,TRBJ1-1,CASSSYRGSSGTEAFF,TGTGCCAGCAGCTCGTACAGGGGGTCCTCCGGCACTGAAGCTTTCTTT
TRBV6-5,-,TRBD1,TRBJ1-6,CASSYSTGEKNSPLHF,TGTGCCAGCAGTTACTCCACAGGGGAGAAGAATTCACCCCTCCACTTT
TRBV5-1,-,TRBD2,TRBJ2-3,CASTSSGQGRAGTDTQYF,TGCGCCAGCACCTCTAGCGGACAAGGCCGTGCGGGCACAGATACGCAGTATTTT
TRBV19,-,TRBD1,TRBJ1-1,CASSIGTENTEAFF,TGTGCCAGTAGTATTGGGACAGAGAACACTGAAGCTTTCTTT
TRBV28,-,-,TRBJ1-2,CASSHRLRGKAGYTF,TGTGCCAGCAGCCACAGGTTACGAGGGAAGGCTGGCTACACCTTC
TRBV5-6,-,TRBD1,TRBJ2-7,CASSFGQGAGEQYF,TGTGCCAGCAGCTTTGGACAGGGGGCCGGCGAGCAGTACTTC
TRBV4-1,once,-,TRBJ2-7,CASSQDPQIWAYEQYF,TGCGCCAGCAGCCAAGACCCCCAAATTTGGGCCTACGAGCAGTACTTC
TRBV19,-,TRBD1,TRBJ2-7,CASRPGQGYYEQYF,TGTGCCAGTAGGCCGGGACAGGGATACTACGAGCAGTACTTC
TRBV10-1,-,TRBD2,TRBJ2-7,CASRLAGENEQYF,TGCGCCAGCCGACTAGCGGGAGAGAACGAGCAGTACTTC
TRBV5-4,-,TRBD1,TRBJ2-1,CASSLGGQGARNEQFF,TGTGCCAGCAGTTTGGGGGGACAGGGGGCCCGCAATGAGCAGTTCTTC
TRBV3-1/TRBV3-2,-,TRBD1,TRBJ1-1,CASSFTGGRTEAFF,TGTGCCAGCAGCTTTACAGGGGGTCGAACTGAAGCTTTCTTT
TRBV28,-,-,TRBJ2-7,CASSLKWEIVYEQYF,TGTGCCAGCAGTCTCAAGTGGGAGATCGTTTACGAGCAGTACTTC
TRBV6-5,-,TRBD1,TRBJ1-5,CASGRTGPNQPQHF,TGTGCCAGCGGCCGGACAGGGCCCAATCAGCCCCAGCATTTT
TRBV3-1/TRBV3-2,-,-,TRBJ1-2,CASSSHREQPYGYTF,TGTGCCAGCAGCTCCCACAGGGAACAACCCTATGGCTACACCTTC
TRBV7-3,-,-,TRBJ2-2,CASSLKGTNTGELFF,TGTGCCAGCAGCTTAAAAGGGACGAACACCGGGGAGCTGTTTTTT
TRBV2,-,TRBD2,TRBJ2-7,CASRAGTGGNYEQYF,TGTGCCAGCAGAGCCGGGACGGGGGGTAACTACGAGCAGTACTTC
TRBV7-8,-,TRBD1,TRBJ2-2,CASIGIGTGGSTGELFF,TGTGCCAGCATCGGGATCGGGACAGGGGGAAGCACCGGGGAGCTGTTTTTT
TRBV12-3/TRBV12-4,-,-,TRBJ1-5,CASSIRDQPQHF,TGTGCCAGCAGTATCAGGGATCAGCCCCAGCATTTT
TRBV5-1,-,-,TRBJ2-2,CASSLSGHTNTGELFF,TGCGCCAGCAGCTTGTCGGGACATACCAACACCGGGGAGCTGTTTTTT
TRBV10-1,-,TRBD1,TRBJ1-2,CASSGDRGHGYTF,TGCGCCAGCAGCGGGGACAGGGGCCATGGCTACACCTTC
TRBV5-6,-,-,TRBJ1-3,CASSLAGRSGNTIYF,TGTGCCAGCAGCTTGGCAGGTAGGTCCGGAAACACCATATATTTT
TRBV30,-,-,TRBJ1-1,CAWSVVRENTEAFF,TGTGCCTGGAGCGTTGTTCGAGAGAACACTGAAGCTTTCTTT
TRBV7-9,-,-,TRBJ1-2,CASSSEQVQGGYTF,TGTGCCAGCAGTTCGGAGCAGGTTCAAGGGGGCTACACCTTC
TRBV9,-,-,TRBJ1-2,CASSPWGTPTNYGYTF,TGTGCCAGCAGCCCTTGGGGCACACCCACTAACTATGGCTACACCTTC
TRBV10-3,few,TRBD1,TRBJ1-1,CAISDQDRGRTEAFF,TGTGCCATCAGTGACCAGGACAGGGGCAGGACTGAAGCTTTCTTT
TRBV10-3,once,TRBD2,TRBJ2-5,CAISEDLSGRIETQYF,TGTGCCATCAGTGAGGACCTGAGCGGGAGGATAGAGACCCAGTACTTC
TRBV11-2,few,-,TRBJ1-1,CASSRHGENTEAFF,TGTGCCAGCAGCCGCCATGGTGAGAACACTGAAGCTTTCTTT
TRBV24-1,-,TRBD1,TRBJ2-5,CATSDSRQGSVGETQYF,TGTGCCACCAGTGATTCGCGACAGGGAAGTGTTGGAGAGACCCAGTACTTC
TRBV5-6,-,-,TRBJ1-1,CASSQGGRWEAFF,TGTGCCAGCAGCCAAGGGGGGAGATGGGAAGCTTTCTTT
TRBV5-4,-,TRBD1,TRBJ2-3,CASSFGQGRTDTQYF,TGTGCCAGCAGCTTCGGACAGGGGAGGACAGATACGCAGTATTTT
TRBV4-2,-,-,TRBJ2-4,CASSQAISQGNIQYF,TGTGCCAGCAGCCAAGCAATCTCGCAGGGGAACATTCAGTACTTC
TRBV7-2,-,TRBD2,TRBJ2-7,CASSLSLAGGLEQYF,TGTGCCAGCAGCTTAAGTCTAGCGGGAGGGCTCGAGCAGTACTTC
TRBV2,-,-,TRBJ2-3,CASSAREGTDTQYF,TGTGCCAGCAGTGCAAGGGAAGGCACAGATACGCAGTATTTT
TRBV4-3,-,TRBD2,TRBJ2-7,CASSPGLAGGSEQYF,TGCGCCAGCAGCCCGGGACTAGCGGGAGGGAGCGAGCAGTACTTC
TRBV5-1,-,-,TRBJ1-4,CASSPGVATNEKLFF,TGCGCCAGCAGCCCAGGGGTGGCAACTAATGAAAAACTGTTTTTT
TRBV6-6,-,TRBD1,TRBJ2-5,CASEGRDRGLQETQYF,TGTGCCAGCGAAGGGCGAGACAGGGGCCTCCAAGAGACCCAGTACTTC
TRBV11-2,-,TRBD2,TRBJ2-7,CASSYRTSGNDEQYF,TGTGCCAGCAGCTACCGGACTAGCGGGAATGACGAGCAGTACTTC
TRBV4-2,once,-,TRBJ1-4,CASSPGGTGAINEKLFF,TGTGCCAGCAGCCCCGGCGGGACGGGAGCAATTAATGAAAAACTGTTTTTT
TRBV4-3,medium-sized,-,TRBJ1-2,CASSQEISGITNYGYTF,TGCGCCAGCAGCCAAGAAATATCGGGGATCACTAACTATGGCTACACCTTC
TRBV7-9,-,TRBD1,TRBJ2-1,CASSLAPTGDEQFF,TGTGCCAGCAGCTTAGCACCTACAGGGGATGAGCAGTTCTTC
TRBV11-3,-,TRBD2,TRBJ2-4,CASSLEIAGGAKNIQYF,TGTGCCAGCAGCTTAGAAATAGCGGGAGGGGCCAAAAACATTCAGTACTTC
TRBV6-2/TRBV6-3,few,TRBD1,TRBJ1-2,CASSPQDRGRANYGYTF,TGTGCCAGCAGCCCTCAGGACAGGGGACGAGCTAACTATGGCTACACCTTC
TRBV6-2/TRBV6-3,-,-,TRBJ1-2,CASSLVSLYGYTF,TGTGCCAGCAGTTTAGTAAGCCTCTATGGCTACACCTTC
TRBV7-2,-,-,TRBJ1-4,CASSFGPKGGKLFF,TGTGCCAGCAGCTTCGGGCCCAAGGGGGGAAAACTGTTTTTT
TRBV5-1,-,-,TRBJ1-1,CASSFLPTGMNTEAFF,TGCGCCAGCAGCTTTCTGCCCACGGGCATGAACACTGAAGCTTTCTTT
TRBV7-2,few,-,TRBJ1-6,CASSLWGRPSSYNSPLHF,TGTGCCAGCAGCTTATGGGGCAGGCCTAGCTCCTATAATTCACCCCTCCACTTT
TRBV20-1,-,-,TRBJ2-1,CSASMAGREQFF,TGCAGTGCTAGTATGGCGGGACGGGAGCAGTTCTTC